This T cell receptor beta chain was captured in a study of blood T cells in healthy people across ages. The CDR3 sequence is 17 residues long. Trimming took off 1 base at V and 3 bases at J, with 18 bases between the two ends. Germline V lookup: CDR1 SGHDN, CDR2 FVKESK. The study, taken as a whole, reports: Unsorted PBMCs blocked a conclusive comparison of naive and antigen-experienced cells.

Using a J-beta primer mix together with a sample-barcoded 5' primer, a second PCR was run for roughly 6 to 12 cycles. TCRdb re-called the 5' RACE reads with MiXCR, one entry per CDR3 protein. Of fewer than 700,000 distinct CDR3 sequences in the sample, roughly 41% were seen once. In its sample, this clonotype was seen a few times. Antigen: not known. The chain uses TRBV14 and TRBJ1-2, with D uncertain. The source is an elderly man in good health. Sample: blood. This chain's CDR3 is CASSQGGRGSMDYGYTF. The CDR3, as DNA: TGTGCCAGCAGCCAAGGTGGGCGCGGATCGATGGACTATGGCTACACCTTC.